The 12 T cell receptor beta chains in this list originate from one sample, sequenced in a study of T cell clones after liver transplantation (dated by TCRdb to 2018 to 2020). Library creation used the immunoSEQ multiplex PCR assay. TCRdb took over this immuneACCESS table, retaining in-frame rearrangements with V and J assigned. Such tables are incomplete; in checked studies, under half of the missing clones stem from an unresolved V gene, and the remainder is unexplained. The sample yields about 74,000 clones; 80% were counted once. The ten largest clones add up to about 0.6% of the sample. The sample's time point label, in plain terms: pre-transplant. Sequenced material: CD4+ T cells from blood, taken before liver transplant. These receptors were obtained from a human donor who received a liver transplant.

The chain combines TRBV5-4 with TRBJ2-7, with 11 bases matching TRBD1. V dropped 2 bases and J dropped 7; count of bases not matched to a gene: 5. Per the germline V gene, CDR1 is SGHNT and CDR2 is YYREEE (reference sequence). This CDR3 contains 14 residues. DNA of the CDR3: TGTGCCAGCAGCTTCGGACAGGGGGCGCGTGAGCAGTACTTC. Amino acid sequence: CASSFGQGAREQYF.

V usage is TRBV19 and J usage is TRBJ2-7; D remains ambiguous. With 1 base removed from V and 6 bases from J, the gap between germline ends came to 13 bases. Germline values: CDR1 LNHDA, CDR2 SQIVND (reference sequence). CDR3 size: 14 residues. The CDR3 bases are TGTGCCAGTAGTATAGGACTCTACAGTTCCGAGCAGTACTTC. Amino acid sequence: CASSIGLYSSEQYF.

This CDR3 reads CSVDDGANVLTF. DNA of the CDR3: TGCAGCGTTGACGATGGGGCCAACGTCCTGACTTTC. This chain joins TRBV29-1 and TRBJ2-6; D is unresolved. Germline-derived CDR1 and CDR2 are SQVTM and ANQGSEA. Trimming pared 3 bases from V and 3 bases from J, leaving 3 bases between. The CDR3 extends over 12 amino acids.

This chain links TRBV7-9 with TRBJ2-2; 13 nucleotides agree with TRBD2. Trimming at V came to 5 bases and at J to 6 bases, leaving 3 bases not matched to a gene. The CDR3 consists of 15 residues. Germline CDR1 SEHNR, CDR2 FQNEAQ (reference sequence). CDR3 nucleotide sequence: TGTGCCAGCAGCCTGGGACTAGCGGGACCCGGGGAGCTGTTTTTT. It encodes CASSLGLAGPGELFF.

The CDR3 bases are TGTGCCAGCAGCTTAACAGGTTACAATGAGCAGTTCTTC. Protein sequence: CASSLTGYNEQFF. V is TRBV7-3 and J is TRBJ2-1; D is uncertain. CDR1 is SGHTA and CDR2 is FQGTGA in the germline V gene. The V gene lost 0 bases and the J gene lost 4 bases, with 4 bases spanning the gap. The CDR3 spans 13 residues.

The gene calls are TRBV7-2 and TRBJ2-3; the D gene is possibly TRBD2 (6 bases). The germline V and J ends were trimmed by 5 bases and 0 bases, with 9 bases remaining between them. CDR3 length: 14 amino acids. Looked up from germline, CDR1 is SGHTA and CDR2 is FQGNSA. CDR3 region: CASSLSGSTDTQYF. Written as DNA, the CDR3 is TGTGCCAGCAGCCTTAGCGGAAGCACAGATACGCAGTATTTT.

J is TRBJ2-7 and V is TRBV4-1; 11 nucleotides line up with TRBD2. The CDR3 has 18 amino acids. Trimming removed 1 base from V and 4 bases from J; junction bases left unmatched: 12. Germline-derived CDR1 and CDR2 are MGHRA and YSYEKL. Here the CDR3 DNA reads TGCGCCAGCAGCCAAGTTGGAAGACTAGCGGGATCTCGATACGAGCAGTACTTC. As protein: CASSQVGRLAGSRYEQYF.

J is TRBJ1-1 and V is TRBV18; D is undetermined. Trimming removed 3 bases at V and 8 bases at J, with 13 bases between. Germline V lookup: CDR1 KGHSH, CDR2 LQKENI. There are 13 residues in the CDR3. The CDR3: CASSPERKQEAFF. In DNA form, the CDR3 reads TGTGCCAGCTCACCCGAACGGAAACAAGAAGCTTTCTTT.

The chain combines TRBV28 with TRBJ1-1; D unclear. Germline V CDR1 and CDR2: MDHEN, SYDVKM. V lost 1 base and J 7 bases, leaving 10 bases between the germline ends. The CDR3 spans 13 residues. The CDR3 spells CASSLFRGGEAFF. CDR3 sequence (DNA): TGTGCCAGCAGTTTATTCCGTGGAGGTGAAGCTTTCTTT. Full variable domain (missing parts from reference TRBV28 and TRBJ1-1): DVKVTQSSRYLVKRTGEKVFLECVQDMDHENMFWYRQDPGLGLRLIYFSYDVKMKEKGDIPEGYSVSREKKERFSLILESASTNQTSMYLCASSLFRGGEAFFGQGTRLTVV.

CDR3 protein: CASRPAGTGDMVAFF. The CDR3 region has the DNA TGTGCCAGCAGACCCGCCGGGACAGGGGATATGGTAGCTTTCTTT. V and J are TRBV27 and TRBJ1-1; TRBD1 matches 10 bases. Germline V gene lookup returns CDR1 MNHEY and CDR2 SMNVEV (reference sequence). The length of the CDR3 is 15 residues. V gave up 6 bases and J gave up 10 bases; unmatched junction bases: 14.

This clone came up once. V is TRBV4-1 and J is TRBJ1-1; 7 nucleotides line up with TRBD1. Germline CDR1 reads MGHRA; CDR2 reads YSYEKL. CDR3 length equals 15 residues. Losses at the gene ends were 4 bases for V and 1 base for J; bases not matched to a gene: 6. CDR3 sequence (DNA): TGCGCCAGCAGCCTTCGAGACAGGGCGAACACTGAAGCTTTCTTT. Translating gives CASSLRDRANTEAFF.

This clone was seen a few times. This chain joins TRBV7-3 and TRBJ2-5; a possible D gene is TRBD1 (6 bases). The germline gives CDR1 SGHTA, CDR2 FQGTGA. The CDR3 spans 14 residues. V lost 0 bases and J lost 5, with 10 bases in between. This chain's CDR3 is CASSLTPQGETQYF. Here the CDR3 DNA reads TGTGCCAGCAGCTTAACTCCCCAGGGGGAGACCCAGTACTTC.